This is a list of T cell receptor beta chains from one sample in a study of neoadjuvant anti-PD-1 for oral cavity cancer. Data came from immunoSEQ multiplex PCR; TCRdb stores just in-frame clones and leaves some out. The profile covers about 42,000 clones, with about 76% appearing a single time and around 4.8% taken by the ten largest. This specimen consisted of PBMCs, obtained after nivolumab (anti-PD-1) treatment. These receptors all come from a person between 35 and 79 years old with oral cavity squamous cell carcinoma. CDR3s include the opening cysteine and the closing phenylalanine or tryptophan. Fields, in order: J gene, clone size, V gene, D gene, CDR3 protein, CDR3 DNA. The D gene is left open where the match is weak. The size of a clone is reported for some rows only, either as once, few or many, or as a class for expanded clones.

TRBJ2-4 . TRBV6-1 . CASSELRTGANIQYF TGTGCCAGCAGTGAATTAAGGACCGGAGCAAACATTCAGTACTTC
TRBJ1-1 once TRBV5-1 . CASSLVGGAGTDTEAFF TGCGCCAGCAGCTTGGTAGGGGGTGCCGGGACGGACACTGAAGCTTTCTTT
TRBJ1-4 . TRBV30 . CAWSATRGRNEKLFF TGTGCCTGGAGTGCAACTAGGGGCAGAAATGAAAAACTGTTTTTT
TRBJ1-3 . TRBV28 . CASSYRGNTIYF TGTGCCAGCAGTTACCGCGGAAACACCATATATTTT
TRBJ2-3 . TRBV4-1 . CASSPLDYPDTQYF TGCGCCAGCAGCCCCCTTGACTACCCAGATACGCAGTATTTT
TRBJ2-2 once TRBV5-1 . CASSPKAVGNTGELFF TGCGCCAGCAGCCCGAAAGCGGTGGGTAACACCGGGGAGCTGTTTTTT
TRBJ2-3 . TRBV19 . CASKWRHLSYF TGTGCCAGTAAATGGCGGCATCTTTCGTATTTT
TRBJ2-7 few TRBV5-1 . CASSLGVLGTGEQYF TGCGCCAGCAGCTTGGGTGTGTTGGGCACGGGCGAGCAGTACTTC
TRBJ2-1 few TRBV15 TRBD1 CATSYGTGSSYNEQFF TGTGCCACCAGCTATGGGACAGGCAGCTCCTACAATGAGCAGTTCTTC
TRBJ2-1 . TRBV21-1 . CASSKDTTSGYNEQFF TGTGCCAGCAGCAAAGATACCACTAGCGGATACAATGAGCAGTTCTTC
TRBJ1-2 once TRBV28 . CASSRTAYGYTF TGTGCCAGCAGCCGTACAGCCTATGGCTACACCTTC
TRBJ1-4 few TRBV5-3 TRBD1 CARSIKGGAGKGGEKLFF TGTGCCAGAAGCATAAAAGGGGGCGCCGGAAAGGGAGGTGAAAAACTGTTTTTT
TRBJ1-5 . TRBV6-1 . CASSLLQGGGQPQHF TGTGCCAGCAGTCTCCTACAAGGGGGAGGTCAGCCCCAGCATTTT
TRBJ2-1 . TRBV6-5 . CASSQQWTKGEQFF TGTGCCAGCAGCCAACAGTGGACTAAAGGGGAGCAGTTCTTC
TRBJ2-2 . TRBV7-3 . CASSLKLGTGELFF TGTGCCAGCAGCTTAAAGCTCGGCACCGGGGAGCTGTTTTTT
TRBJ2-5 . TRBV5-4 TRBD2 CASSLELAGVSAQYF TGTGCCAGCAGCTTGGAGCTAGCGGGGGTTTCGGCCCAGTACTTC
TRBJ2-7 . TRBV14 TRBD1 CASSRDRGQSGYEQYF TGTGCCAGCAGCCGCGACAGGGGGCAGAGTGGCTACGAGCAGTACTTC
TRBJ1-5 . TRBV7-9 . CASSAPGFANQPQHF TGTGCCAGCAGTGCGCCCGGGTTCGCCAATCAGCCCCAGCATTTT
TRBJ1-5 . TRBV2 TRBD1 CASSEAGQGASQPQHF TGTGCCAGCAGTGAAGCGGGTCAGGGGGCTAGTCAGCCCCAGCATTTT
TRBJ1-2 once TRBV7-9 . CASSTYREGGYTF TGTGCCAGCAGCACTTACAGGGAAGGTGGCTACACCTTC
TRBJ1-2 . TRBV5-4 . CASSVDSPYGYTF TGTGCCAGCAGCGTCGACAGCCCCTATGGCTACACCTTC
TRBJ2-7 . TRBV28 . CASSLPGGTGYEQYF TGTGCCAGCAGTTTACCGGGGGGGACAGGCTACGAGCAGTACTTC
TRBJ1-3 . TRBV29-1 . CSGRPVGDLNTIYF TGCAGCGGCCGACCTGTGGGGGATTTGAACACCATATATTTT
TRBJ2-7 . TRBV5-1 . CASSLTGDEQYF TGCGCCAGCAGCCTCACCGGGGACGAGCAGTACTTC
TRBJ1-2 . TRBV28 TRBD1 CASSPGGGEPKGYTF TGTGCCAGCAGCCCAGGGGGCGGGGAACCCAAGGGCTACACCTTC
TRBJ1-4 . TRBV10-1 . CASSERRGEKLFF TGCGCCAGCAGTGAACGAAGAGGTGAAAAACTGTTTTTT
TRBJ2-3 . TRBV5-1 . CASSLVSVADSTDTQYF TGCGCCAGCAGCTTGGTTTCGGTAGCGGACAGCACAGATACGCAGTATTTT